This T cell receptor (beta chain) was captured in a study of cytomegalovirus exposure and HLA in healthy donors. Trimming pared 1 base from V and 6 bases from J, leaving 9 bases between. Germline-derived CDR1 and CDR2 are LGHNA and YSLEER. The CDR3 totals 14 residues. Measured with immunoSEQ multiplex PCR; TCRdb has only the in-frame clones, and not every one. Seen here are about 190,000 clones, more than 75% observed once, and the top ten hold roughly 7.5%. Source material: PBMCs. J is TRBJ2-2 and V is TRBV4-3; tentative D call: TRBD2 (6 bases). This receptor was obtained from a man aged 18 to 30 in good health and CMV-seropositive. CDR3 nucleotide sequence: TGCGCCAGCAGCCAAGCGGAGCGGGCCGGGGAGCTGTTTTTT. The encoded protein is CASSQAERAGELFF.